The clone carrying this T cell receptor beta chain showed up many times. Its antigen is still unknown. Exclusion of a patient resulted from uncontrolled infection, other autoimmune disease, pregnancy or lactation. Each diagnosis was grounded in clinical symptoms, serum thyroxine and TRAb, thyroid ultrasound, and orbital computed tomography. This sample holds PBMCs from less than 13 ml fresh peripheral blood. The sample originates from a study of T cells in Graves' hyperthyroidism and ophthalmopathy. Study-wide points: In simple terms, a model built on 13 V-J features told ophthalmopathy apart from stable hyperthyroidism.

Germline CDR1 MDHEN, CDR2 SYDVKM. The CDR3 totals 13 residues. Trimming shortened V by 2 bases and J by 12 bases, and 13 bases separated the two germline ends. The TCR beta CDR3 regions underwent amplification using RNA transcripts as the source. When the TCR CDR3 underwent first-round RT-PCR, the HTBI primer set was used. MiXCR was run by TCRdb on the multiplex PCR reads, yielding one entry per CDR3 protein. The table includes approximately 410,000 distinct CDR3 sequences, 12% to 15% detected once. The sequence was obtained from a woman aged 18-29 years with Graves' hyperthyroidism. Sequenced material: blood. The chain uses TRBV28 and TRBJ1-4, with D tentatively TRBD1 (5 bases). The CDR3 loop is CASSLSGGGELFF. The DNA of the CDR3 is TGTGCCAGCAGTTTAAGTGGGGGTGGAGAACTGTTTTTT.